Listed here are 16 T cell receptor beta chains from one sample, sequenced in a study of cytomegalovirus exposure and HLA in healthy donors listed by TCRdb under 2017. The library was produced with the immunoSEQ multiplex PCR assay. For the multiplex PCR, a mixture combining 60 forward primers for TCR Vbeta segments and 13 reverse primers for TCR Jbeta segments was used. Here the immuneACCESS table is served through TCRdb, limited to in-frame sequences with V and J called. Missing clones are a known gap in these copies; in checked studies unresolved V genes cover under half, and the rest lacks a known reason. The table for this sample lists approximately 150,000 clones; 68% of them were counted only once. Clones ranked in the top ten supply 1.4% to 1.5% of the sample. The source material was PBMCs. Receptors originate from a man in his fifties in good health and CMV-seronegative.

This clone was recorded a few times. The CDR3 is CASSSRDTNQPQHF. For the CDR3, the DNA is TGTGCCAGCAGTTCCAGGGATACCAATCAGCCCCAGCATTTT. This rearrangement joins TRBV6-5 to TRBJ1-5; maybe TRBD1 (5 bases). V shed 4 bases and J shed 3 bases, with 10 bases lying between them. Germline V gene lookup returns CDR1 MNHEY and CDR2 SVGAGI. The CDR3 is 14 amino acids.

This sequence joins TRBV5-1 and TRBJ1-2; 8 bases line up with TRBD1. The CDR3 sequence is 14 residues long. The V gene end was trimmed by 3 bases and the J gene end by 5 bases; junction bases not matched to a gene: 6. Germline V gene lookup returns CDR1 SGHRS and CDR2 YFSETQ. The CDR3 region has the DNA TGCGCCAGCAGCTCCCAGACAGGGGCGTATGGCTACACCTTC. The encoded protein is CASSSQTGAYGYTF.

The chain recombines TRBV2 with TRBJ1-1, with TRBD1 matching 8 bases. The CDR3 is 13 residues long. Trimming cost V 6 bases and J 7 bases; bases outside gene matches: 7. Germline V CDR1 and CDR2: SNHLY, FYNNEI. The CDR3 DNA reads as TGTGCCAGCAGCACCGGGACAGGACGTGAAGCTTTCTTT. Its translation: CASSTGTGREAFF.

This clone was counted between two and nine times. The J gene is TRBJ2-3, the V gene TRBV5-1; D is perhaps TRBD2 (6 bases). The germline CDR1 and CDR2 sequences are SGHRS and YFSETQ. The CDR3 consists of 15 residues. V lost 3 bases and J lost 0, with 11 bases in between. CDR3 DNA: TGCGCCAGCAGCTCGGGGGACTTAAGCACAGATACGCAGTATTTT. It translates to CASSSGDLSTDTQYF.

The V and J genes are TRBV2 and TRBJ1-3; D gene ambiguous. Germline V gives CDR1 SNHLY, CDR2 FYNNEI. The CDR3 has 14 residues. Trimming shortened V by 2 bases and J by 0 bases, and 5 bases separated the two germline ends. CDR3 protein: CASSEFLSGNTIYF. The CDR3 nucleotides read TGTGCCAGCAGTGAATTCCTCTCTGGAAACACCATATATTTT.

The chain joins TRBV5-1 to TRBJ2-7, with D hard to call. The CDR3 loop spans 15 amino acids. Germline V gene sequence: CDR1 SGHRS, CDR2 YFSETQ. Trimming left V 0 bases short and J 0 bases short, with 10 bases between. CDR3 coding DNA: TGCGCCAGCAGCTTGGTAGACACCTTCTCCTACGAGCAGTACTTC. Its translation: CASSLVDTFSYEQYF.

This chain's CDR3 is CASSFKRGAAYEQYF. CDR3 bases: TGCGCCAGCAGCTTTAAGCGGGGCGCCGCCTACGAGCAGTACTTC. This chain uses TRBV5-1 with TRBJ2-7, with TRBD2 matching over 7 bases. V gave up 2 bases and J gave up 2 bases; unmatched junction bases: 7. In germline, CDR1 is SGHRS, CDR2 YFSETQ. There are 15 residues in the CDR3. The variable domain in full, with the rest retrieved from reference TRBV5-1 and TRBJ2-7, is KAGVTQTPRYLIKTRGQQVTLSCSPISGHRSVSWYQQTPGQGLQFLFEYFSETQRNKGNFPGRFSGRQFSNSRSEMNVSTLELGDSALYLCASSFKRGAAYEQYFGPGTRLTVT.

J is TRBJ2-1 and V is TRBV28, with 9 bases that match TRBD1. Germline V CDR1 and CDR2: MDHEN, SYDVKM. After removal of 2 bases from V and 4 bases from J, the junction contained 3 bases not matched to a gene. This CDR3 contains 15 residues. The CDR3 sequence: CASSLGDREYNEQFF. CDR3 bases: TGTGCCAGCAGTTTAGGGGACAGGGAATACAATGAGCAGTTCTTC.

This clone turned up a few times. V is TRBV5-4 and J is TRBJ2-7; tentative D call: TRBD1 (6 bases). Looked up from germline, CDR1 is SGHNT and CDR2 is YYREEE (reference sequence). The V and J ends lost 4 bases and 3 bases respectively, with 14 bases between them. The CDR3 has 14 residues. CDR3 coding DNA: TGTGCCAGCAGCCCTACAGGGAGTTACTACGAGCAGTACTTC. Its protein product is CASSPTGSYYEQYF.

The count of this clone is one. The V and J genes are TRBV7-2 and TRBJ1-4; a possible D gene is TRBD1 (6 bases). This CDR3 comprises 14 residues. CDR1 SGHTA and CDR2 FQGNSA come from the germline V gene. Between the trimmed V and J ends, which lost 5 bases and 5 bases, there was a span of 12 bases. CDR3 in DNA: TGTGCCAGCAGCCCAGGGGATACCAATGAAAAACTGTTTTTT. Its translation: CASSPGDTNEKLFF.

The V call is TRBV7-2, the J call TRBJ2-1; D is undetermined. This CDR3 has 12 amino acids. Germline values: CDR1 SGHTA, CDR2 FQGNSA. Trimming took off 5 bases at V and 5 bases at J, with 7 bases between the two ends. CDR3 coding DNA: TGTGCCAGCAGCACCTATCACAATGAGCAGTTCTTC. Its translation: CASSTYHNEQFF. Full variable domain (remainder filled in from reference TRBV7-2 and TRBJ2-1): GAGVSQSPSNKVTEKGKDVELRCDPISGHTALYWYRQSLGQGLEFLIYFQGNSAPDKSGLPSDRFSAERTGGSVSTLTIQRTQQEDSAVYLCASSTYHNEQFFGPGTRLTVL.

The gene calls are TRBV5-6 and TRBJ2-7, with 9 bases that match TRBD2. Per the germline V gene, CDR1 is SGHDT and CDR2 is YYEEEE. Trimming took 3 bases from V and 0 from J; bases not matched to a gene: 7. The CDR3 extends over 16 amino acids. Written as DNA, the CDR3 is TGTGCCAGCAGCTCGCGGGGGGGAGGAAGCTCCTACGAGCAGTACTTC. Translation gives CASSSRGGGSSYEQYF.

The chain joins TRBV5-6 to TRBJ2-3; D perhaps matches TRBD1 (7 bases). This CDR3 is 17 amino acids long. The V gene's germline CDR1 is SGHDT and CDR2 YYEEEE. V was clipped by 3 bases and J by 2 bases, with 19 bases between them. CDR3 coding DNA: TGTGCCAGCAGCTCCGACGGGGGACAGTACTACACAGATACGCAGTATTTT. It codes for CASSSDGGQYYTDTQYF.

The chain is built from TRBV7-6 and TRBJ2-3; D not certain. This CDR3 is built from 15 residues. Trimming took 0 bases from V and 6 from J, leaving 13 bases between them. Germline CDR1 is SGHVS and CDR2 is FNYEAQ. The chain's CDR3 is CASSLASVGRDTQYF. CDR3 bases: TGTGCCAGCAGCTTAGCGAGTGTAGGCAGGGATACGCAGTATTTT.

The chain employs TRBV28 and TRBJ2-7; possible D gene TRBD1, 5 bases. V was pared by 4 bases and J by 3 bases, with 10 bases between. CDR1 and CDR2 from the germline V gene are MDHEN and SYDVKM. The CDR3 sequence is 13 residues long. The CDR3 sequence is CASSSTARYEQYF. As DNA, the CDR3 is TGTGCCAGCAGTTCGACAGCACGCTACGAGCAGTACTTC. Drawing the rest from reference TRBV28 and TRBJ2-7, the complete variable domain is DVKVTQSSRYLVKRTGEKVFLECVQDMDHENMFWYRQDPGLGLRLIYFSYDVKMKEKGDIPEGYSVSREKKERFSLILESASTNQTSMYLCASSSTARYEQYFGPGTRLTVT.

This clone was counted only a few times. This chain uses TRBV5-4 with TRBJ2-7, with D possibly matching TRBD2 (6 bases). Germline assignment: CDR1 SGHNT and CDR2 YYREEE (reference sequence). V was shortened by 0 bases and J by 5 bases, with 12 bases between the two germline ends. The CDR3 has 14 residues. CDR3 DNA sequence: TGTGCCAGCAGCTTGGGGGCGGGATCCCACGAGCAGTACTTC. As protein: CASSLGAGSHEQYF.